What follows is one T cell receptor (beta chain) and its context. This sample is drawn from a study of blood T cell repertoires in COVID-19. Study as a whole: Material from acute and convalescent COVID-19 was sourced from the United States, Italy and Spain. From T cells, B-cell-depleted T cells, or PBMCs came the material, which was cDNA or gDNA.

In germline, CDR1 is SEHNR, CDR2 FQNEAQ (reference sequence). V gave up 5 bases and J gave up 8 bases; unmatched junction bases: 7. The CDR3 runs 13 residues. In the original workflow: It was from reference gene primer amplification that nucleated cell counts were estimated. Sequencing was performed with immunoSEQ multiplex PCR; in TCRdb, only in-frame clones are kept and a portion is missing. That table gives V, J and clone size, and the DNA gave D and trimming. The table lists tens of thousands of clones, around 86% of them singletons. The J gene is TRBJ1-2, the V gene TRBV7-9; TRBD1 matches at 8 bases. Sequenced input: peripheral blood. This TCR derives from a human donor in a cohort sampled during active COVID-19. This CDR3 reads CASSAGQGQGYTF. As DNA, the CDR3 is TGTGCCAGCAGCGCCGGACAGGGACAAGGCTACACCTTC.